What follows are 18 T cell receptor beta chains derived from one specimen sequenced in a study of cytomegalovirus exposure and HLA in healthy donors. Repertoires were generated with immunoSEQ multiplex PCR, while TCRdb's copy carries only in-frame clones and drops some. This sample carries 130,000 to 150,000 clones, about 89% of them seen once, and the ten largest clones take under 0.8%. Sequencing was carried out using PBMCs. These receptor sequences come from a man younger than 35 in good health and CMV-seronegative.

About this clone: A read error is possible here, since a much larger clone lies one base away. The chain uses TRBV6-1 and TRBJ2-6; 11 nucleotides align to TRBD1. From germline, CDR1 is MNHNS and CDR2 SASEGT. With V trimmed by 4 bases and J by 2 bases, 1 base remained unmatched. This CDR3 spans 16 amino acids. The CDR3 is CASSGTGGAGANVLTF. The CDR3 bases are TGTGCCAGCAGTGGGACAGGGGGCGCTGGGGCCAACGTCCTGACTTTC.

The chain employs TRBV7-9 and TRBJ2-1, with TRBD2 identical over 13 bases. The CDR3 runs to 19 residues. CDR1 and CDR2 from the germline V gene are SEHNR and FQNEAQ (reference sequence). Losses at the gene ends were 4 bases for V and 1 base for J; bases not matched to a gene: 10. In nucleotides, the CDR3 is TGTGCCAGCAGCTCGGCCCGGACTAGCGGGAGATTGTCCTACAATGAGCAGTTCTTC. Residues: CASSSARTSGRLSYNEQFF.

This clone has more than one count but fewer than ten. This chain joins TRBV10-2 and TRBJ2-7; 9 bases are a match to TRBD2. The germline CDR1 and CDR2 sequences are WSHSY and SAAADI. V shed 7 bases and J 2 bases; nucleotides not matched to a gene: 3. The CDR3 is made up of 13 amino acids. The chain's CDR3 is CASKLAGTYEQYV. The CDR3 DNA reads as TGCGCCAGCAAGCTAGCGGGAACCTACGAGCAGTACGTC.

The chain joins TRBV29-1 to TRBJ1-1; D is possibly TRBD1 (5 bases). Germline CDR1 SQVTM, CDR2 ANQGSEA. CDR3 length: 13 residues. V dropped 5 bases and J dropped 1 base, with 11 bases sitting between them. The CDR3 sequence is CSVSQGGNTEAFF. The DNA for the CDR3 is TGCAGCGTTAGCCAGGGCGGGAACACTGAAGCTTTCTTT.

This rearrangement joins TRBV15 to TRBJ1-1; 8 bases are a match to TRBD1. CDR1 is LNHNV, CDR2 YYDKDF, per germline (reference sequence). This CDR3 is 15 amino acids long. The V and J ends lost 3 bases and 3 bases, in that order; junction bases with no gene match: 6. In DNA, the CDR3 is TGTGCCACCAGCAGTCGGATACAGGGGGACACTGAAGCTTTCTTT. Its translation is CATSSRIQGDTEAFF.

The chain links TRBV10-3 to TRBJ1-1, with D possibly being TRBD1 (6 bases). There are 16 residues in the CDR3. CDR1 and CDR2 (germline): ENHRY, SYGVKD. The V end lost 0 bases, the J end lost 0 bases, and 11 bases lay between the germline ends. CDR3 sequence reads: CAISESKTGLNTEAFF. In DNA form, the CDR3 reads TGTGCCATCAGTGAGTCCAAGACAGGCTTGAACACTGAAGCTTTCTTT.

The chain is built from TRBV2 and TRBJ1-6; 8 bases are a match to TRBD1. V was pared by 7 bases and J by 7 bases, with 9 bases of the junction left unmatched. Germline CDR1 reads SNHLY; CDR2 reads FYNNEI. The length of the CDR3 is 15 residues. CDR3 in DNA: TGTGCCAGCAAGGACAGGGCTAGTTGGAATTCACCCCTCCACTTT. Translating gives CASKDRASWNSPLHF.

The J gene is TRBJ2-2, the V gene TRBV10-3; 9 nucleotides line up with TRBD1. The ends lost 8 bases at V and 4 bases at J; junction bases unmatched: 14. Germline lookup yields CDR1 ENHRY and CDR2 SYGVKD. This CDR3 spans 17 amino acids. CDR3 in DNA: TGTGCCATCCGGACAGGGGAACCATCTCTAAGCACCGGGGAGCTGTTTTTT. Translation gives CAIRTGEPSLSTGELFF.

The rearrangement links TRBV7-9 to TRBJ2-7; 9 bases align to TRBD2. Germline V gene data show CDR1 as SEHNR and CDR2 as FQNEAQ (reference sequence). The J segment lost 5 bases and the V segment lost 8 bases, leaving 16 bases of the junction unmatched. CDR3 length: 16 residues. Here the CDR3 DNA reads TGTGCCAGCGATCCAATTAGCGGGGGACTCCTGAACGAGCAGTACTTC. Residues: CASDPISGGLLNEQYF.

This chain joins TRBV5-8 and TRBJ2-5; TRBD2 aligns across 10 bases. V lost 2 bases to trimming and J lost 2 bases; unmatched junction nucleotides: 6. This CDR3 is built from 16 residues. The germline V gene has CDR1 SGHTS and CDR2 YDEGEE. The CDR3 reads CASSFKRGGDQETQYF. DNA for the CDR3: TGTGCCAGCAGCTTCAAGCGGGGGGGAGATCAAGAGACCCAGTACTTC.

This chain links TRBV7-8 with TRBJ2-1; maybe TRBD2 (5 bases). Between the trimmed V and J ends, which lost 5 bases and 8 bases, there was a span of 19 bases. Germline values: CDR1 SGHVS, CDR2 FQNEAQ. This CDR3 is 15 amino acids long. In DNA, the CDR3 is TGTGCCAGCAGCAAGCGGTCTGGGTTTTTCGATGAGCAGTTCTTC. This gives the protein CASSKRSGFFDEQFF.

V usage is TRBV5-1 and J usage is TRBJ2-2; the match to TRBD2 covers 15 bases. Germline values: CDR1 SGHRS, CDR2 YFSETQ. The CDR3 is 16 amino acids. Trimming removed 4 bases from V and 6 bases from J; junction bases left unmatched: 4. The CDR3 nucleotides read TGCGCCAGCAGCCTGTGGACTAGCGGGGGGGCCGGGGAGCTGTTTTTT. It yields the protein CASSLWTSGGAGELFF. Full variable domain (rest looked up from reference TRBV5-1 and TRBJ2-2): KAGVTQTPRYLIKTRGQQVTLSCSPISGHRSVSWYQQTPGQGLQFLFEYFSETQRNKGNFPGRFSGRQFSNSRSEMNVSTLELGDSALYLCASSLWTSGGAGELFFGEGSRLTVL.

The chain links TRBV10-3 to TRBJ2-2; weak D call: TRBD1 (6 bases). Trimming took 5 bases from V and 0 from J, leaving 10 bases between them. The V gene's germline CDR1 is ENHRY and CDR2 SYGVKD. The CDR3 has 15 residues. The CDR3 DNA sequence: TGTGCCATCAGTAACGGACAGACGAACACCGGGGAGCTGTTTTTT. Translation: CAISNGQTNTGELFF.

The chain links TRBV5-4 to TRBJ2-3, with 7 nucleotides matching TRBD2. CDR1 SGHNT and CDR2 YYREEE come from the germline V gene (reference sequence). CDR3 size: 15 residues. Germline trimming cut 2 bases from V and 0 bases from J; bases unmatched to any gene: 3. CDR3 residues: CASSFYGGSTDTQYF. The CDR3, as DNA: TGTGCCAGCAGCTTCTACGGGGGGAGCACAGATACGCAGTATTTT.

The V gene is TRBV7-9, the J gene TRBJ2-7; tentative D call: TRBD1 (6 bases). Germline V CDR1 and CDR2: SEHNR, FQNEAQ (reference sequence). This CDR3 contains 14 residues. Deletions cut 3 bases from V and 2 bases from J, with 11 bases between. The CDR3 DNA follows: TGTGCCAGCAGCTTCCGGGACAACACCTACGAGCAGTACTTC. Residues: CASSFRDNTYEQYF.

This chain connects TRBV6-1 to TRBJ2-3; TRBD2 matches 13 bases. The CDR3 covers 14 residues. Germline CDR1 is MNHNS and CDR2 is SASEGT. The ends lost 3 bases at V and 14 bases at J; junction bases unmatched: 8. This CDR3 reads CASSDPGLAGRGYF. CDR3 DNA: TGTGCCAGCAGTGACCCGGGACTAGCGGGAAGGGGGTATTTT.

The chain has TRBV9 and TRBJ2-2; 8 bases match TRBD1. In germline, CDR1 is SGDLS, CDR2 YYNGEE. CDR3 length: 16 residues. V was pared by 1 base and J by 1 base, with 3 bases of the junction left unmatched. CDR3 nucleotides: TGTGCCAGCAGCGTAAAACAGGGGGGGAACACCGGGGAGCTGTTTTTT. Its translation: CASSVKQGGNTGELFF.

The chain has TRBV5-1 and TRBJ1-4; TRBD1 aligns across 7 bases. After removal of 2 bases from V and 4 bases from J, the junction contained 5 bases not matched to a gene. This CDR3 has 15 residues. Per germline, CDR1 SGHRS and CDR2 YFSETQ. CDR3 protein: CASSLGTAYNEKLFF. Written as DNA, the CDR3 is TGCGCCAGCAGCTTAGGGACAGCATATAATGAAAAACTGTTTTTT.